Detailed here is one TCR beta chain. In the authors' workflow: Amplification of reference gene primers was used by the study to estimate nucleated cell counts. Libraries were prepared by immunoSEQ multiplex PCR; TCRdb keeps only in-frame clonotypes and omits some of them. The V and J calls and clone size were taken over from that table, and D and trimming were inferred from the DNA. The table lists roughly 230,000 clones, around four fifths of them singletons. This specimen comes from a study of blood T cell repertoires in COVID-19. Specimen: peripheral blood. The TCR originated in a woman at least 80 years old with COVID-19, enrolled during active disease.

CDR3 in amino acids: CASRSGISNQPQHF. CDR3 DNA: TGTGCCAGCAGGTCAGGGATTAGCAATCAGCCCCAGCATTTT. The chain links TRBV27 to TRBJ1-5; D might be TRBD1 (5 bases). Germline V gene sequence: CDR1 MNHEY, CDR2 SMNVEV (reference sequence). The V gene lost 6 bases and the J gene lost 0 bases, with 9 bases spanning the gap. This CDR3 has 14 amino acids.